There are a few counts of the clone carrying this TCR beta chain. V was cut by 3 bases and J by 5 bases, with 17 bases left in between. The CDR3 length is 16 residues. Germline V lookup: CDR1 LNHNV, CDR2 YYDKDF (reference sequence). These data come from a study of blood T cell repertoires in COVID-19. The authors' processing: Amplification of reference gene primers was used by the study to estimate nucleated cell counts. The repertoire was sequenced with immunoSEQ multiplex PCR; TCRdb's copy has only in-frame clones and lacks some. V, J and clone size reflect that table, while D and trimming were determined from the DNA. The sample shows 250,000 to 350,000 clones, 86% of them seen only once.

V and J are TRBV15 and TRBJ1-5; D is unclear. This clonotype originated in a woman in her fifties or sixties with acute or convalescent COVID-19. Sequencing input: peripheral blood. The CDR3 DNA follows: TGTGCCACCAGCAGCCTTGGGTCAGGCCGAGATCAGCCCCAGCATTTT. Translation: CATSSLGSGRDQPQHF.